Listed below are T cell receptor beta chains from one sample, sequenced in a study of PD-L1 blockade in urothelial cancer. This table comes from immunoSEQ multiplex PCR, and its TCRdb copy is limited to in-frame clones, with some not included. The sample yields about 88,000 clones, 90% to 95% seen once. Sequenced material: PBMCs, taken around atezolizumab (anti-PD-L1) treatment. The receptors were gathered from a man in his sixties with urothelial cancer. Each CDR3 is given with its conserved first and last residue. Fields, in order: J gene, V gene, CDR3 protein.

TRBJ2-7 TRBV9 CASSVDRGRADEQYF
TRBJ1-2 TRBV28 CASSLGGTGAGYGYTF
TRBJ2-2 TRBV11-3 CASSWDGTGRPGELFF
TRBJ2-3 TRBV18 CASSPPAVTDTQYF
TRBJ2-5 TRBV6-5 CASRTGAQETQYF
TRBJ2-7 TRBV4-3 CASSQEGSDLYEQYF
TRBJ1-5 TRBV6-5 CASSHRGRSNQPQHF
TRBJ1-5 TRBV30 CAWSEVEGRSNQPQHF
TRBJ1-6 TRBV5-6 CASSRTRGQGTYNSPLHF
TRBJ1-6 TRBV7-2 CASSSGAYNSPLHF
TRBJ2-2 TRBV6-5 CASSDGRAPGELFF
TRBJ1-1 TRBV28 CATGSPPLNTEAFF
TRBJ1-4 TRBV7-2 CASSTRTGTNEKLFF
TRBJ1-2 TRBV12-5 CASGPAGGRLLGYTF
TRBJ1-5 TRBV28 CASGNQPQHF
TRBJ1-1 TRBV10-3 CAIGAQGATEAFF
TRBJ2-7 TRBV11-2 CASSTVTGPGAYEQYF